The 25 T cell receptor beta chains below were found in one sample sequenced in a study of cytomegalovirus exposure and HLA in healthy donors. The PCR used 60 Vbeta and 13 Jbeta primers. Assay: immunoSEQ multiplex PCR; the TCRdb copy retains only in-frame clones and omits some. The sample lists about 230,000 clones, 85% occurring once. The sample comprised PBMCs. These receptors were obtained from a girl aged 2-9 years in good health and CMV-seronegative.

This clone was observed a few times. The J gene is TRBJ2-7, the V gene TRBV30; 15 positions agree with TRBD2. The junction had 7 bases not matched to a gene; V was cut back by 4 bases and J by 3 bases. Germline assignment: CDR1 GTSNPN and CDR2 SVGIG (reference sequence). This CDR3 is 16 amino acids long. The CDR3: CAWTGTSGGRIYEQYF. CDR3 in DNA: TGTGCCTGGACCGGGACTAGCGGGGGGCGTATCTACGAGCAGTACTTC.

This chain joins TRBV29-1 and TRBJ1-1, with 7 bases identical to TRBD1. The CDR3 covers 12 residues. The junction had 7 bases not matched to a gene; V was cut back by 5 bases and J by 7 bases. From germline, CDR1 is SQVTM and CDR2 ANQGSEA. The CDR3 reads CSVTRGTFEAFF. CDR3 nucleotides: TGCAGCGTTACCAGGGGGACTTTTGAAGCTTTCTTT.

V usage is TRBV2 and J usage is TRBJ1-6, with unresolved D. From germline, CDR1 is SNHLY and CDR2 FYNNEI. This CDR3 region has 16 residues. V was cut by 3 bases and J by 10 bases, with 19 bases left in between. The CDR3 sequence is CASSDWGETKRSPLHF. The CDR3 nucleotides are TGTGCCAGCAGTGATTGGGGAGAAACTAAAAGGTCACCCCTCCACTTT.

J is TRBJ2-7 and V is TRBV9, with D perhaps TRBD2 (5 bases). Germline V CDR1 and CDR2: SGDLS, YYNGEE. The CDR3 is 14 residues long. Trimming cost V 4 bases and J 5 bases, with 16 bases left between them. CDR3 in amino acids: CASSPRLAANEQYF. The CDR3 DNA is TGTGCCAGCAGCCCCCGGCTAGCAGCGAACGAGCAGTACTTC.

This rearrangement joins TRBV27 to TRBJ2-2, with D possibly matching TRBD2 (5 bases). Looked up from germline, CDR1 is MNHEY and CDR2 is SMNVEV (reference sequence). The V end was cut by 3 bases, the J end by 7 bases, with 9 bases between. The CDR3 totals 13 residues. Written as DNA, the CDR3 is TGTGCCAGCAGTTTGGGCCGGGGCGGGGAGCTGTTTTTT. Protein product: CASSLGRGGELFF.

This rearrangement joins TRBV6-5 to TRBJ2-1; TRBD2 aligns across 7 bases. From germline, CDR1 is MNHEY and CDR2 SVGAGI. This CDR3 contains 16 residues. The J segment lost 3 bases and the V segment lost 0 bases, leaving 5 bases of the junction unmatched. The CDR3 here is CASSYSGQRGYNEQFF. CDR3 bases: TGTGCCAGCAGTTACTCGGGCCAGCGGGGCTACAATGAGCAGTTCTTC.

The V gene is TRBV5-1, the J gene TRBJ2-3, with TRBD2 matching over 11 bases. J lost 2 bases, V lost 2 bases, and 4 bases had no gene match. CDR1 is SGHRS and CDR2 is YFSETQ in the germline V gene. The CDR3 contains 16 residues. CDR3: CASSFRLAGLTDTQYF. CDR3 DNA: TGCGCCAGCAGCTTTCGACTAGCGGGGCTCACAGATACGCAGTATTTT.

The chain carries TRBV10-3 and TRBJ1-6; a weak D match, TRBD1 (5 bases). The CDR3 has 13 residues. The ends were cut back, 4 bases at V and 4 bases at J, with 5 bases in the middle. Germline CDR1 and CDR2: ENHRY and SYGVKD. CDR3 sequence reads: CAISGTYNSPLHF. For the CDR3, the DNA is TGTGCCATCAGTGGGACATATAATTCACCCCTCCACTTT.

The V gene is TRBV5-5, the J gene TRBJ1-5; D remains unclear. The V and J ends lost 2 bases and 0 bases respectively, with 3 bases between them. This CDR3 comprises 13 residues. From germline, CDR1 is SGHKS and CDR2 YYEKEE (reference sequence). CDR3 nucleotide sequence: TGTGCCAGCAGCTTCTCTAGCAATCAGCCCCAGCATTTT. It specifies CASSFSSNQPQHF. The complete variable domain, with remaining parts taken from reference TRBV5-5 and TRBJ1-5, reads DAGVTQSPTHLIKTRGQQVTLRCSPISGHKSVSWYQQVLGQGPQFIFQYYEKEERGRGNFPDRFSARQFPNYSSELNVNALLLGDSALYLCASSFSSNQPQHFGDGTRLSIL.

The rearrangement uses TRBV5-1 and TRBJ2-2; 14 bases fit TRBD2. V was clipped by 4 bases and J by 4 bases; unmatched bases: 6. Germline V gives CDR1 SGHRS, CDR2 YFSETQ. This CDR3 has 17 amino acids. DNA for the CDR3: TGCGCCAGCAGCGGGGGGACTAGCGGGGGAATCACCGGGGAGCTGTTTTTT. Translating gives CASSGGTSGGITGELFF.

The chain is built from TRBV4-1 and TRBJ1-2; 11 bases line up with TRBD1. CDR3 length equals 17 residues. Germline loops: CDR1 MGHRA, CDR2 YSYEKL. V dropped 0 bases and J dropped 4; count of bases not matched to a gene: 7. The CDR3 DNA is TGCGCCAGCAGCCAAGATTACCCAGGACAGGGGGCCTATGGCTACACCTTC. Translating gives CASSQDYPGQGAYGYTF.

V gene TRBV15 combines with J gene TRBJ2-3; TRBD2 might be the D (5 bases). The CDR3 spans 11 residues. Trimming took 7 bases from V and 6 from J, leaving 8 bases between them. From germline, CDR1 is LNHNV and CDR2 YYDKDF (reference sequence). CDR3 protein: CATKVADTQYF. The CDR3 nucleotides are TGTGCCACCAAGGTAGCGGATACGCAGTATTTT.

This chain joins TRBV18 and TRBJ2-7; 7 bases align to TRBD1. This CDR3 contains 13 residues. Trimming at V came to 6 bases and at J to 7 bases, leaving 9 bases not matched to a gene. CDR1 KGHSH and CDR2 LQKENI come from the germline V gene. The CDR3, as DNA: TGTGCCAGCTCCCCGACAGGGTACGGAGAGCAGTACTTC. It yields the protein CASSPTGYGEQYF.

This chain joins TRBV19 and TRBJ2-7; 9 nucleotides agree with TRBD1. Germline lookup yields CDR1 LNHDA and CDR2 SQIVND (reference sequence). After removal of 6 bases from V and 1 base from J, the junction contained 13 bases not matched to a gene. The CDR3 loop spans 17 amino acids. The CDR3 sequence is CASSAQTGTGNSYEQYF. The CDR3 bases are TGTGCCAGTAGCGCTCAAACCGGGACAGGGAATTCCTACGAGCAGTACTTC. The complete variable domain, with remaining parts taken from reference TRBV19 and TRBJ2-7, reads DGGITQSPKYLFRKEGQNVTLSCEQNLNHDAMYWYRQDPGQGLRLIYYSQIVNDFQKGDIAEGYSVSREKKESFPLTVTSAQKNPTAFYLCASSAQTGTGNSYEQYFGPGTRLTVT.

V and J are TRBV4-1 and TRBJ2-7; weak D call: TRBD2 (6 bases). The length of the CDR3 is 15 residues. V was clipped by 2 bases and J by 2 bases, with 13 bases between them. Germline lookup yields CDR1 MGHRA and CDR2 YSYEKL. The CDR3 spells CASSQTRDSTYEQYF. CDR3 DNA: TGCGCCAGCAGCCAAACCCGGGACTCGACCTACGAGCAGTACTTC.

This clone has only one observation. The V and J genes are TRBV27 and TRBJ1-6; 10 nucleotides agree with TRBD1. The germline gives CDR1 MNHEY, CDR2 SMNVEV (reference sequence). Trimming at V came to 3 bases and at J to 6 bases, leaving 2 bases not matched to a gene. There are 15 residues in the CDR3. DNA for the CDR3: TGTGCCAGCAGTTTCGGGACAGGGGCTAATTCACCCCTCCACTTT. Protein: CASSFGTGANSPLHF.

This chain connects TRBV5-1 to TRBJ2-3; a weak D match, TRBD2 (5 bases). Trimming cost V 5 bases and J 4 bases, with 8 bases left between them. There are 12 residues in the CDR3. CDR1 SGHRS and CDR2 YFSETQ come from the germline V gene. In nucleotides, the CDR3 is TGCGCCAGCAGGGACTTGTCAGATACGCAGTATTTT. Encoded protein: CASRDLSDTQYF.

V gene TRBV4-2 combines with J gene TRBJ1-4; 7 bases are shared with TRBD1. This CDR3 has 16 amino acids. V shed 0 bases and J 3 bases; nucleotides not matched to a gene: 4. Germline V CDR1 and CDR2: LGHNA, YNFKEQ. DNA of the CDR3: TGTGCCAGCAGCCAAGAGTTGACAGGGCCTAATGAAAAACTGTTTTTT. Translated: CASSQELTGPNEKLFF.

This clone was counted a few times. The gene calls are TRBV2 and TRBJ1-1, with D possibly TRBD1 on 6 matching bases. Germline CDR1 is SNHLY and CDR2 is FYNNEI. CDR3 size: 13 residues. V lost 6 bases, J lost 1 base, and 9 bases lay in between. The CDR3 nucleotides are TGTGCCAGCAGCGGACAGCCGAACACTGAAGCTTTCTTT. Translating it yields CASSGQPNTEAFF.

This sequence joins TRBV6-4 and TRBJ1-1, with 9 bases identical to TRBD1. V gave up 4 bases and J gave up 1 base; unmatched junction bases: 10. Germline values: CDR1 MRHNA, CDR2 SNTAGT. The CDR3 is 17 amino acids. CDR3 bases: TGTGCCAGCAGTGCAAGGACAGGGGCTTTTTCGAACACTGAAGCTTTCTTT. This sequence encodes CASSARTGAFSNTEAFF.

The CDR3, as DNA: TGTGCCACCGACCTATTGGACGGGGGAACTGGAAACACCATATATTTT. Amino acids: CATDLLDGGTGNTIYF. This chain connects TRBV2 to TRBJ1-3, with D maybe TRBD1 (5 bases). CDR3 length equals 16 residues. Germline assignment: CDR1 SNHLY and CDR2 FYNNEI. The germline V and J ends were trimmed by 10 bases and 2 bases, with 21 bases remaining between them. Full variable domain (remainder filled in from reference TRBV2 and TRBJ1-3): EPEVTQTPSHQVTQMGQEVILRCVPISNHLYFYWYRQILGQKVEFLVSFYNNEISEKSEIFDDQFSVERPDGSNFTLKIRSTKLEDSAMYFCATDLLDGGTGNTIYFGEGSWLTVV.

CDR3 DNA sequence: TGTGCCAGCAGTGGTAGCGGGCCCTTCTACGAGCAGTACTTC. It encodes CASSGSGPFYEQYF. This chain uses TRBV6-1 with TRBJ2-5; 7 positions match TRBD2. The better agreement between TRBJ2-7 and the DNA end casts doubt on the J call. The germline V gene has CDR1 MNHNS and CDR2 SASEGT. The CDR3 totals 14 residues.

The J gene is TRBJ1-5, the V gene TRBV5-8, with 8 bases lining up with TRBD1. CDR3 length: 17 amino acids. Germline loops: CDR1 SGHTS, CDR2 YDEGEE. J lost 3 bases, V lost 4 bases, and 12 bases had no gene match. The DNA for the CDR3 is TGTGCCAGCAGCGAGTTCTCCGGGACAGGCTACAATCAGCCCCAGCATTTT. This gives the protein CASSEFSGTGYNQPQHF.

The chain has TRBV7-9 and TRBJ2-1; 12 positions match TRBD2. There are 14 residues in the CDR3. Germline V gives CDR1 SEHNR, CDR2 FQNEAQ (reference sequence). V lost 5 bases to trimming and J lost 14 bases; unmatched junction nucleotides: 10. The CDR3 sequence is CASSSPTSGSRKFF. The CDR3 coding sequence is TGTGCCAGCAGCAGCCCGACTAGCGGGAGTAGGAAGTTCTTC.

J is TRBJ2-1 and V is TRBV14; D ambiguous. Germline V gene lookup returns CDR1 SGHDN and CDR2 FVKESK. V lost 4 bases, J lost 10 bases, and 14 bases lay in between. The CDR3 is 13 residues long. CDR3 sequence reads: CASSPTSLSEQFF. The CDR3 DNA is TGTGCCAGCAGCCCGACTTCGCTCAGCGAGCAGTTCTTC.